The TCR beta chain described here comes from a study of Ad26.COV2.S vaccination and SARS-CoV-2 variants. Study in general: Ad26.COV2.S, an intramuscular injection, was given once or twice 56 days apart. Notes on the study in general: Those who received vaccine or placebo ended up with similar non-spike TCR breadth.

With respect to this clone: Antigen: not known.

The CDR3 length is 17 residues. Assay: immunoSEQ multiplex PCR; the TCRdb copy retains only in-frame clones and omits some. The table includes some 340,000 clones, roughly 80% detected once. The treatment denotes: some 19 received Ad26.COV2.S at low or high dose, single or two shots; 5 received placebo; per-sample allocation not given. Day 63 following the first vaccine or placebo injection was when the samples were taken. This adult donor, from Boston, was 18-55 years old. Vaccination employed an Ad26 vector expressing the Wuhan-strain SARS-CoV-2 spike. The rearrangement joins TRBV21-1 to TRBJ2-1; TRBD1, as called in the table, went unchecked against the DNA. TRBV21-1 is described as a pseudogene. The receptor was isolated from a person aged 18-60 years who received the Ad26.COV2.S COVID-19 vaccine or a placebo. This specimen consisted of peripheral blood, obtained in a trial of Ad26.COV2.S vaccine versus placebo. In DNA form, the CDR3 reads TGTGCCAGCAGAGCAAGAAAACAGGGGGCAAACTACAATGAGCAGTTCTTC. This sequence encodes CASRARKQGANYNEQFF.